This T cell receptor (beta chain) derives from a study of blood T cell repertoires in COVID-19. Study overall: T cells, B-cell-depleted T cells, or PBMCs supplied cDNA or gDNA.

In the authors' workflow: Using reference gene primer amplification, nucleated cell counts were estimated. The data were produced by immunoSEQ multiplex PCR, yet TCRdb's version contains in-frame clones alone and is incomplete. V and J calls and clone size are given by that table; D and trimming were obtained from the DNA. Counted here are tens of thousands of clones, more than 75% occurring once; the ten biggest clones make up around 5%. The sequence came from a woman of 80 years or more with acute or convalescent COVID-19. Sequencing input: peripheral blood.

The CDR3 spells CASSLAAVTGELFF. The CDR3 DNA is TGTGCCAGCAGCTTAGCAGCGGTAACCGGGGAGCTGTTTTTT. The chain couples TRBV11-2 to TRBJ2-2, with a tentative D call TRBD2 (5 bases). The V end lost 1 base, the J end lost 5 bases, and 8 bases lay between the germline ends. The CDR3 contains 14 residues. Looked up from germline, CDR1 is SGHAT and CDR2 is FQNNGV.